Only a few counts were recorded for the clone carrying this T cell receptor (beta chain). Antigen unknown. This sample is part of a study of cytomegalovirus exposure and HLA in healthy donors. Study-level results: It was in a later analysis that TCR association rates were seen to vary by HLA locus, highest for DRB1 and lowest for HLA-C. The HLA-A and HLA-B alleles of most subjects were reportedly predicted accurately from TCR beta sequences. A later analysis associated around 17,000 TCR beta sequences with HLA alleles at a 0.05 false discovery rate.

Germline CDR1 is SGHNT and CDR2 is YYREEE (reference sequence). The CDR3 consists of 14 residues. The J segment lost 7 bases and the V segment lost 4 bases, leaving 5 bases of the junction unmatched. 13 Jbeta primers and 60 Vbeta primers were used for the PCR. Sequenced by immunoSEQ multiplex PCR; TCRdb stores in-frame clones only, minus some. The repertoire includes approximately 130,000 clones, around 79% of them detected once, and 1.3% sits in the top ten. The chain joins TRBV5-4 to TRBJ1-6; 7 bases align to TRBD1. This clonotype was obtained from a woman between 35 and 50 years old in good health and CMV-seronegative. Sequenced input: PBMCs. The CDR3 DNA follows: TGTGCCAGCAGCCGCGACAGGGACAATTCACCCCTCCACTTT. Amino acid sequence: CASSRDRDNSPLHF. The full variable domain, its missing parts supplied by reference TRBV5-4 and TRBJ1-6, is ETGVTQSPTHLIKTRGQQVTLRCSSQSGHNTVSWYQQALGQGPQFIFQYYREEENGRGNFPPRFSGLQFPNYSSELNVNALELDDSALYLCASSRDRDNSPLHFGNGTRLTVT.